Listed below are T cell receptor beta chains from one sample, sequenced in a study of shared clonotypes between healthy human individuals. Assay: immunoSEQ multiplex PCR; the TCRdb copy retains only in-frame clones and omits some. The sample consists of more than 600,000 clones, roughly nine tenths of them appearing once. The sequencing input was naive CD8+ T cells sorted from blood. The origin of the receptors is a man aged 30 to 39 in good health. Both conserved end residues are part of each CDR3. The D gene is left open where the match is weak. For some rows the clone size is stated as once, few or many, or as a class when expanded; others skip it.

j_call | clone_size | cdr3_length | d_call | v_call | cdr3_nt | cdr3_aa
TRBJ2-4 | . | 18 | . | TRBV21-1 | TGTGCCAGCAGCAAAAGGAAGGGACACGTTCTAGCCAAAAACATTCAGTACTTC | CASSKRKGHVLAKNIQYF
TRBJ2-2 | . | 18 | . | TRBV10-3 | TGTGCCATCAGTGCTGGACCGAGGCCGACATCGAACACCGGGGAGCTGTTTTTT | CAISAGPRPTSNTGELFF
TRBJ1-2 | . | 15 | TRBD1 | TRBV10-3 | TGTGCCATCAGTGAGTGGTCAGGGGGCAACTATGGCTACACCTTC | CAISEWSGGNYGYTF
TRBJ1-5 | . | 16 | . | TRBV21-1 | TGTGCCAGCAAATCCCCCCGGGGGGGAGGGTTTCAGCCCCAGCATTTT | CASKSPRGGGFQPQHF
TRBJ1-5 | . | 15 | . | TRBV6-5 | TGTGCCAGCAGTTACGATAGGGCCGGGCATCAGCCCCAGCATTTT | CASSYDRAGHQPQHF
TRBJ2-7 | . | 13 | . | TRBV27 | TGTGCCAGCAGTTGGGGGCCGACTTACGAGCAGTACTTC | CASSWGPTYEQYF
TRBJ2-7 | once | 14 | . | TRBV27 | TGTGCCAGCAGTTTCCCAGGGACCTTCTACGAGCAGTACTTC | CASSFPGTFYEQYF
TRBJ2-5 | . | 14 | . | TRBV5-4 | TGTGCCAGCAGCTTCGCCCGGGAGTGGGAGACCCAGTACTTC | CASSFAREWETQYF
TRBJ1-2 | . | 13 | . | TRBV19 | TGTGCCAGTACCATATCTGGTCCGGATGGCTACACCTTC | CASTISGPDGYTF
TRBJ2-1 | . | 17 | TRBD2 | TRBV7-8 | TGTGCCAGCAGCGTATTATCACCCCCAGCGGGAGTTAATGAGCAGTTCTTC | CASSVLSPPAGVNEQFF
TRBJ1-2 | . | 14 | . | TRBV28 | TGTGCCAGCAGTTTTTTCACAGGGCGGGATGGCTACACCTTC | CASSFFTGRDGYTF
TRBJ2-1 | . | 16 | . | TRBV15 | TGTGCCACCAGCGGCGGGGTAGCTCGCTCCTACAATGAGCAGTTCTTC | CATSGGVARSYNEQFF
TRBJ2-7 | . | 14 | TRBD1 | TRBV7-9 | TGTGCCAGCAGTCGATCGGGACAGCCCTACGAGCAGTACTTC | CASSRSGQPYEQYF
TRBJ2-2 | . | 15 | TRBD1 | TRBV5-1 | TGCGCCAGCAGCGAGGGGACAGGATACACCGGGGAGCTGTTTTTT | CASSEGTGYTGELFF
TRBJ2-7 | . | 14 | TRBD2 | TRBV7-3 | TGTGCCAGCAGCTTAGACCTAGCGGGATTCGAGCAGTACTTC | CASSLDLAGFEQYF
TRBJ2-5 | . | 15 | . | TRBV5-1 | TGCGCCAGCAGCTTGGAGCTAGCCTCTCAAGAGACCCAGTACTTC | CASSLELASQETQYF